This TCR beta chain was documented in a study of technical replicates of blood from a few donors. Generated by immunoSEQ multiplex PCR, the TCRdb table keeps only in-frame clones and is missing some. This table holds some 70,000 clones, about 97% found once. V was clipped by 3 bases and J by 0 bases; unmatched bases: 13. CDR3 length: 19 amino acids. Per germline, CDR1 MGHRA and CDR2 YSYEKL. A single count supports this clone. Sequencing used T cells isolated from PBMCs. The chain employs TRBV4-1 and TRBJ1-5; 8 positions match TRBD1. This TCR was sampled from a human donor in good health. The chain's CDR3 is CASSQLGGQGDYSNQPQHF. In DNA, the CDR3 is TGCGCCAGCAGCCAGCTCGGAGGACAGGGCGACTATAGCAATCAGCCCCAGCATTTT.